Included here is one T cell receptor beta chain sequence, with context. The sample belongs to a study of shared clonotypes between healthy human individuals. Evenly divided among several immunoSEQ plates was the genomic DNA of each subset. Around 30,000 T cell genomes, or roughly 200 ng DNA, went into the sorted-subset replicate PCRs. Repertoires were generated with immunoSEQ multiplex PCR, while TCRdb's copy carries only in-frame clones and drops some. The profile covers some 2,100,000 clones, with 85% to 95% appearing a single time and around 1.7% taken by the ten largest. Terminally differentiated effector memory CD45RA+ cells were left out of the naive CD8 fraction, which was CD45RO-negative and positively selected for CCR7. V shed 6 bases, J shed 7 bases, and the junction held 15 bases outside the gene matches. CDR3 length: 17 residues. CDR1 is SNHLY and CDR2 is FYNNEI in the germline V gene.

V is TRBV2 and J is TRBJ2-2; 9 nucleotides agree with TRBD2. Sample: naive CD8+ T cells from PBMCs. This clonotype originated in a man aged 18 to 30 in good health. Some clones in this sample may be carry-over from other donors' samples. As DNA, the CDR3 is TGTGCCAGCAGCCGCTGGGGAGCGGGAGGACACGGCGGGGAGCTGTTTTTT. Translated: CASSRWGAGGHGGELFF.